These 8 T cell receptor beta chains share one sample of origin, sequenced in a study of neurological immune-mediated disorders. TCRdb called the 5' RACE reads again in MiXCR, with one record for every CDR3 protein. Of 130,000 or so distinct CDR3 sequences detected, roughly 3.2% appear once; the ten largest clones hold roughly 1.3%. Sequencing was performed on PBMCs. The source of these receptors is a woman aged 25 to 39 with multiple sclerosis.

This clonotype has just a few counts. The rearrangement joins TRBV12-5 to TRBJ2-7; D not certain. V lost 0 bases and J 3 bases, leaving 9 bases between the germline ends. Germline V gene sequence: CDR1 LGHNT, CDR2 FRNRAP. The CDR3 is 14 amino acids. The CDR3 spells CASGLVVRNYEQYF. The CDR3, as DNA: TGTGCTAGTGGTTTGGTTGTTAGGAACTACGAGCAGTACTTC. The full variable domain, rest sourced from reference TRBV12-5 and TRBJ2-7, is DARVTQTPRHKVTEMGQEVTMRCQPILGHNTVFWYRQTMMQGLELLAYFRNRAPLDDSGMPKDRFSAEMPDATLATLKIQPSEPRDSAVYFCASGLVVRNYEQYFGPGTRLTVT.

This clonotype has ten or more counts. The V and J genes are TRBV7-9 and TRBJ2-4; weak D call: TRBD1 (5 bases). Germline CDR1 and CDR2: SEHNR and FQNEAQ (reference sequence). CDR3 length: 18 amino acids. Trimming cost V 4 bases and J 0 bases, with 19 bases left between them. This chain's CDR3 is CASSSPATVQLAKNIQYF. The DNA of the CDR3 is TGTGCCAGCAGCTCCCCAGCGACAGTTCAATTAGCCAAAAACATTCAGTACTTC. The full variable domain, with the rest looked up from reference TRBV7-9 and TRBJ2-4, is DTGVSQNPRHKITKRGQNVTFRCDPISEHNRLYWYRQTLGQGPEFLTYFQNEAQLEKSRLLSDRFSAERPKGSFSTLEIQRTEQGDSAMYLCASSSPATVQLAKNIQYFGAGTRLSVL.

The table lists this clonotype with many counts. V is TRBV7-2 and J is TRBJ2-7; perhaps TRBD2 as D (6 bases). In germline, CDR1 is SGHTA, CDR2 FQGNSA. The CDR3 sequence is 13 residues long. Trimming shortened V by 5 bases and J by 4 bases, and 12 bases separated the two germline ends. The CDR3 here is CASSLEDYYEQYF. CDR3 bases: TGTGCCAGCAGCCTAGAGGACTATTACGAGCAGTACTTC.

Ten or more counts support this clonotype. This chain connects TRBV14 to TRBJ2-6, with D maybe TRBD1 (6 bases). The CDR3 is 15 residues long. V was clipped by 5 bases and J by 4 bases, with 12 bases between them. CDR1 is SGHDN, CDR2 FVKESK, per germline. CDR3 sequence: CASSGTGLGANVLTF. For the CDR3, the DNA is TGTGCCAGCAGCGGAACAGGGCTGGGGGCCAACGTCCTGACTTTC.

This clonotype was counted at least ten times. The J gene is TRBJ2-7, the V gene TRBV7-9; weak D call: TRBD2 (7 bases). Per germline, CDR1 SEHNR and CDR2 FQNEAQ (reference sequence). V lost 5 bases, J lost 6 bases, and 14 bases lay in between. CDR3 length equals 13 residues. The CDR3 sequence is CASSVRGGGEQYF. CDR3 sequence (DNA): TGTGCCAGCAGCGTCCGGGGAGGGGGCGAGCAGTACTTC.

This clonotype occurred many times. The gene calls are TRBV6-5 and TRBJ2-7; D remains unclear. The germline gives CDR1 MNHEY, CDR2 SVGAGI. The germline V and J ends were trimmed by 2 bases and 9 bases, with 8 bases remaining between them. CDR3 length equals 11 residues. This CDR3 reads CASSYRDRQYF. The DNA for the CDR3 is TGTGCCAGCAGTTACAGGGATAGGCAGTACTTC.

This clonotype has a handful of counts. The chain employs TRBV4-3 and TRBJ1-1; D is uncertain. There are 14 residues in the CDR3. Trimming cost V 0 bases and J 4 bases, with 9 bases left between them. CDR1 LGHNA and CDR2 YSLEER come from the germline V gene. This CDR3 reads CASSQDLEATEAFF. The DNA of the CDR3 is TGCGCCAGCAGCCAAGACTTGGAGGCCACTGAAGCTTTCTTT.

This clonotype occurred many times. The genes are TRBV6-5 and TRBJ1-1; D is perhaps TRBD1 (5 bases). The germline V and J ends were trimmed by 9 bases and 2 bases, with 13 bases remaining between them. The CDR3 is 13 residues long. Germline V lookup: CDR1 MNHEY, CDR2 SVGAGI. The CDR3 loop reads CASGEGRNTEAFF. The CDR3 nucleotides are TGTGCCAGTGGGGAGGGGAGAAACACTGAAGCTTTCTTT.